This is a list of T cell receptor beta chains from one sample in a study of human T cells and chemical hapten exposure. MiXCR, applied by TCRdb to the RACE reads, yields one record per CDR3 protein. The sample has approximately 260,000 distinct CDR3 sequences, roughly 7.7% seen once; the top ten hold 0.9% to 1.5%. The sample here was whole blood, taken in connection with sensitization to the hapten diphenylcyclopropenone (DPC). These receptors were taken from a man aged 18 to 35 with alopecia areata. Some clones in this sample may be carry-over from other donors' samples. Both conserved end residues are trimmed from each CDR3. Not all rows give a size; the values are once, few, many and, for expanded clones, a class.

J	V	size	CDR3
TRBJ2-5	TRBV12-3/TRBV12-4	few	ASSYFEYQETQY
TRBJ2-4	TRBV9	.	ASSVGSSGDIQY
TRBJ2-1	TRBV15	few	ATSLAWGTGAYNEQF
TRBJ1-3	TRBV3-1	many	ASSQDLGNGNTIY
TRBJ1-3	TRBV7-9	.	ASSLAKNTIY
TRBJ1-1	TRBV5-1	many	ASSLSGEGTEAF
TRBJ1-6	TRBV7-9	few	ASSLEPGNNSPLH
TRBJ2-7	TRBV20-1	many	SPYLAAEQY
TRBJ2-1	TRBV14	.	ASSPGRNNEQF
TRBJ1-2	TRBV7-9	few	ASSPTGASYGYT
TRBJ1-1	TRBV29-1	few	SVADRVEAF
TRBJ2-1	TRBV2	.	ASSVPSGEISEQF
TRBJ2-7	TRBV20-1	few	SANPTDRLTYEQY
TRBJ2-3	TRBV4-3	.	ASSQGRGGTQY